Below, 25 T cell receptor beta chains from the same sample are listed, as sequenced in a study of blood T cell repertoires in COVID-19. TCRdb's table, derived via immunoSEQ multiplex PCR, lists solely in-frame clones and lacks some. This sample has 210,000 or so clones, with about 85% found just once. Input material: peripheral blood. These TCRs come from a woman aged 18-29 years who had recovered from COVID-19.

The chain combines TRBV5-4 with TRBJ2-4; 7 bases match TRBD2. CDR1 and CDR2 from the germline V gene are SGHNT and YYREEE (reference sequence). J was trimmed by 3 bases and V by 0 bases; bases with no gene match: 3. This CDR3 is 15 amino acids long. The CDR3 loop is CASSLVGGSKNIQYF. Written as DNA, the CDR3 is TGTGCCAGCAGCTTGGTGGGCGGGAGCAAAAACATTCAGTACTTC.

The chain couples TRBV13 to TRBJ2-5; TRBD2 agrees at 11 bases. J was trimmed by 0 bases and V by 0 bases; bases with no gene match: 3. Looked up from germline, CDR1 is PRHDT and CDR2 is FYEKMQ (reference sequence). The length of the CDR3 is 17 residues. The CDR3 protein is CASSLGPGLADQETQYF. DNA for the CDR3: TGTGCCAGCAGCTTAGGTCCGGGACTAGCGGACCAAGAGACCCAGTACTTC.

The chain is built from TRBV4-1 and TRBJ2-1; 11 nucleotides align to TRBD1. Germline trimming cut 5 bases from V and 8 bases from J; bases unmatched to any gene: 11. Germline V gene sequence: CDR1 MGHRA, CDR2 YSYEKL. CDR3 length: 16 amino acids. CDR3 sequence: CASSARTGGIWDEQFF. In nucleotides, the CDR3 is TGCGCCAGCAGCGCCCGGACAGGGGGCATTTGGGATGAGCAGTTCTTC.

This clone was seen once. The J gene is TRBJ1-3, the V gene TRBV30; possible D gene TRBD1, 6 bases. Trimming shortened V by 5 bases and J by 3 bases, and 14 bases separated the two germline ends. CDR1 and CDR2 from the germline V gene are GTSNPN and SVGIG (reference sequence). This CDR3 region has 14 residues. DNA of the CDR3: TGTGCCTGGGGTACAGGGCCAATTGGAAACACCATATATTTT. This encodes CAWGTGPIGNTIYF.

The chain employs TRBV28 and TRBJ2-7; 12 bases match TRBD2. The CDR3 covers 14 residues. Trimming at V came to 4 bases and at J to 2 bases, leaving 0 bases not matched to a gene. CDR1 is MDHEN, CDR2 SYDVKM, per germline. The CDR3 bases are TGTGCCAGCAGTTCTAGCGGGAGGGCCTACGAGCAGTACTTC. Protein sequence: CASSSSGRAYEQYF.

Here the CDR3 DNA reads TGTGCCAGCGCAGGACAGCCTACCTACGAGCAGTACTTC. The encoded protein is CASAGQPTYEQYF. This sequence joins TRBV28 and TRBJ2-7; tentative D call: TRBD1 (6 bases). The ends were cut back, 8 bases at V and 2 bases at J, with 13 bases in the middle. The CDR3 extends over 13 amino acids. Germline V gene sequence: CDR1 MDHEN, CDR2 SYDVKM.

The CDR3 region has the DNA TGTGCCAGCAGCCGAGGGGGTCTGAACACCGGGGAGCTGTTTTTT. Protein: CASSRGGLNTGELFF. This rearrangement joins TRBV6-5 to TRBJ2-2; a possible D gene is TRBD1 (6 bases). Germline CDR1 MNHEY, CDR2 SVGAGI. This CDR3 has 15 amino acids. Trimming shortened V by 6 bases and J by 1 base, and 12 bases separated the two germline ends.

The V call is TRBV30, the J call TRBJ1-2, with 7 bases matching TRBD1. Germline assignment: CDR1 GTSNPN and CDR2 SVGIG (reference sequence). V was clipped by 8 bases and J by 4 bases; unmatched bases: 7. This CDR3 is 12 amino acids long. Written as DNA, the CDR3 is TGTGCCGGAAGGGGACAGACCTATGGCTACACCTTC. Residues: CAGRGQTYGYTF.

This clone was seen a single time. This chain uses TRBV5-4 with TRBJ2-5; D not resolved. CDR1 is SGHNT, CDR2 YYREEE, per germline (reference sequence). The CDR3 has 14 residues. The ends were cut back, 1 base at V and 2 bases at J, with 9 bases in the middle. As DNA, the CDR3 is TGTGCCAGCAGCTTGTCTAACGTACAAGAGACCCAGTACTTC. This gives the protein CASSLSNVQETQYF.

The J gene is TRBJ2-1, the V gene TRBV7-6; 11 bases agree with TRBD2. Germline values: CDR1 SGHVS, CDR2 FNYEAQ. The CDR3 runs 17 residues. Unmatched junction bases numbered 11, after V lost 5 bases and J lost 5 bases. The CDR3: CASSGPGTSGRDNEQFF. As DNA, the CDR3 is TGTGCCAGCAGCGGACCGGGAACTAGCGGGAGAGACAATGAGCAGTTCTTC.

This clone was picked up one time. The J gene is TRBJ1-2, the V gene TRBV11-2; TRBD1 is a possible D gene (5 bases). V was shortened by 5 bases and J by 2 bases, with 12 bases between the two germline ends. CDR1 is SGHAT and CDR2 is FQNNGV in the germline V gene. This CDR3 has 14 amino acids. This CDR3 reads CASSRFDSNYGYTF. CDR3 DNA sequence: TGTGCCAGCAGCCGCTTCGACAGCAACTATGGCTACACCTTC. The full variable domain, rest sourced from reference TRBV11-2 and TRBJ1-2, is EAGVAQSPRYKIIEKRQSVAFWCNPISGHATLYWYQQILGQGPKLLIQFQNNGVVDDSQLPKDRFSAERLKGVDSTLKIQPAKLEDSAVYLCASSRFDSNYGYTFGSGTRLTVV.

This chain joins TRBV7-2 and TRBJ1-5; D remains ambiguous. The CDR3 has 13 amino acids. Germline V gives CDR1 SGHTA, CDR2 FQGNSA. Trimming pared 0 bases from V and 6 bases from J, leaving 6 bases between. Written as DNA, the CDR3 is TGTGCCAGCAGCTTAGCCAGGCGTCAGCCCCAGCATTTT. Amino acid sequence: CASSLARRQPQHF.

J is TRBJ2-7 and V is TRBV5-4, with 8 bases matching TRBD1. Germline CDR1 reads SGHNT; CDR2 reads YYREEE (reference sequence). V shed 4 bases, J shed 5 bases, and the junction held 8 bases outside the gene matches. The CDR3 runs to 14 residues. As DNA, the CDR3 is TGTGCCAGCAGCACCGCGACAGGGGTTAACGAGCAGTACTTC. As protein: CASSTATGVNEQYF.

The table lists this clone with a count of one. CDR3 coding DNA: TGTGCCAGCAGCGTAGAATCCTTGGACAGGGTTTCCTACGAGCAGTACTTC. This sequence encodes CASSVESLDRVSYEQYF. The chain couples TRBV9 to TRBJ2-7; 8 bases align to TRBD1. In germline, CDR1 is SGDLS, CDR2 YYNGEE. The CDR3 consists of 17 residues. V lost 0 bases, J lost 1 base, and 9 bases stayed unmatched.

V is TRBV19 and J is TRBJ1-4; maybe TRBD1 (5 bases). V was trimmed by 5 bases and J by 7 bases, leaving 11 bases between them. CDR1 LNHDA and CDR2 SQIVND come from the germline V gene (reference sequence). The CDR3 loop spans 13 amino acids. DNA of the CDR3: TGTGCCAGTAGTGGCAGGGAGGGTGAAAAACTGTTTTTT. Translation: CASSGREGEKLFF. Drawing the rest from reference TRBV19 and TRBJ1-4, the complete variable domain is DGGITQSPKYLFRKEGQNVTLSCEQNLNHDAMYWYRQDPGQGLRLIYYSQIVNDFQKGDIAEGYSVSREKKESFPLTVTSAQKNPTAFYLCASSGREGEKLFFGSGTQLSVL.

The gene calls are TRBV19 and TRBJ1-1; no reliable D call. The V end was cut by 7 bases, the J end by 1 base, with 7 bases between. CDR1 and CDR2 (germline): LNHDA, SQIVND (reference sequence). CDR3 length equals 12 residues. CDR3 in DNA: TGTGCCAGTAAAGCCGGGAACACTGAAGCTTTCTTT. Translated, it gives CASKAGNTEAFF.

The chain couples TRBV9 to TRBJ1-2, with 9 positions matching TRBD1. The CDR3 spans 15 residues. Germline CDR1 reads SGDLS; CDR2 reads YYNGEE. The V segment lost 4 bases and the J segment 2 bases; nucleotides outside the gene matches: 6. The CDR3 sequence: CASSPAGTGNYGYTF. CDR3 bases: TGTGCCAGCAGCCCCGCCGGGACAGGGAACTATGGCTACACCTTC.

The gene calls are TRBV9 and TRBJ2-5, with 7 bases that match TRBD1. The germline V gene has CDR1 SGDLS and CDR2 YYNGEE. This CDR3 region has 16 residues. V trimming: 3 bases; J trimming: 5 bases; junction bases outside the gene matches: 13. In nucleotides, the CDR3 is TGTGCCAGCAGCGAGTTGGGACAGCCCGGATGGGAGACCCAGTACTTC. Protein sequence: CASSELGQPGWETQYF.

The rearrangement links TRBV7-3 to TRBJ2-1; 10 nucleotides agree with TRBD2. The CDR3 length is 15 residues. The J segment lost 9 bases and the V segment lost 5 bases, leaving 10 bases of the junction unmatched. Germline-derived CDR1 and CDR2 are SGHTA and FQGTGA. CDR3 residues: CASSLTTSGKGEQFF. As DNA, the CDR3 is TGTGCCAGCAGCCTTACTACTAGCGGGAAAGGTGAGCAGTTCTTC.

The gene calls are TRBV13 and TRBJ2-5; TRBD1 matches at 10 bases. V lost 5 bases and J lost 5; bases outside the gene matches: 8. This CDR3 is built from 15 residues. The germline V gene encodes CDR1 PRHDT and CDR2 FYEKMQ (reference sequence). CDR3 nucleotides: TGTGCCAGCAGCCTGGGACAGGGGAGAGTCGAGACCCAGTACTTC. It is translated as CASSLGQGRVETQYF. The full variable domain, with the rest looked up from reference TRBV13 and TRBJ2-5, is AAGVIQSPRHLIKEKRETATLKCYPIPRHDTVYWYQQGPGQDPQFLISFYEKMQSDKGSIPDRFSAQQFSDYHSELNMSSLELGDSALYFCASSLGQGRVETQYFGPGTRLLVL.

The genes are TRBV7-9 and TRBJ2-3; 8 bases line up with TRBD2. Germline loops: CDR1 SEHNR, CDR2 FQNEAQ (reference sequence). Trimming cost V 1 base and J 11 bases; bases outside gene matches: 8. This CDR3 has 14 amino acids. In DNA, the CDR3 is TGTGCCAGCAGCTTAGGGACCGCGGGGGGAGAGCAGTATTTT. Its protein product is CASSLGTAGGEQYF.

This sequence joins TRBV29-1 and TRBJ1-1; TRBD1 aligns across 7 bases. CDR3 size: 12 residues. Germline lookup yields CDR1 SQVTM and CDR2 ANQGSEA. Trimming at V came to 2 bases and at J to 6 bases, leaving 3 bases not matched to a gene. The CDR3 loop reads CSVERGLAEAFF. CDR3 nucleotide sequence: TGCAGCGTTGAAAGGGGGCTCGCTGAAGCTTTCTTT.

The V gene is TRBV5-5, the J gene TRBJ1-2, with D uncertain. V was cut by 4 bases and J by 0 bases, with 10 bases left in between. Per the germline V gene, CDR1 is SGHKS and CDR2 is YYEKEE (reference sequence). The CDR3 spans 14 residues. CDR3 DNA sequence: TGTGCCAGCAGCCGTCACGGGTCTAACTATGGCTACACCTTC. This gives the protein CASSRHGSNYGYTF.

V gene TRBV25-1 combines with J gene TRBJ2-6; D gene uncertain. Germline CDR1 and CDR2: MGHDK and SYGVNS. Between the trimmed V and J ends, which lost 6 bases and 3 bases, there was a span of 3 bases. The CDR3 loop spans 12 amino acids. CDR3 sequence (DNA): TGTGCCAGCAGCCTTGGGGCCAACGTCCTGACTTTC. Its protein is CASSLGANVLTF.

The CDR3 bases are TGTGCCAGCAGCGCGAGACAGGGGGCATCGGGAAACACCATATATTTT. Translated: CASSARQGASGNTIYF. This rearrangement joins TRBV9 to TRBJ1-3; 10 bases line up with TRBD1. With V trimmed by 3 bases and J by 4 bases, 7 bases remained unmatched. Germline V gene data show CDR1 as SGDLS and CDR2 as YYNGEE. This CDR3 is 16 amino acids long.